These T cell receptor beta chains were read from a single sample in a study of regulatory T cells in long-lasting Graves disease. A single record per CDR3 protein comes from TCRdb applying MiXCR to the multiplex PCR reads. This sample carries around 430,000 distinct CDR3 sequences, approximately 22% of them seen once, and the ten largest clones take approximately 14%. Sequencing used peripheral blood mononuclear cells (PBMCs), obtained when the disease was refractory, from a patient treated with antithyroid drugs. The receptor set was obtained from a female donor with Graves disease. Both conserved end residues are part of each CDR3. The order of the fields is CDR3 DNA, CDR3 protein, J gene, clone size, D gene, V gene. D genes are given only for firm matches. Clone size is not always given. Where it is, it says once, few, many or a class for expanded clones.

TGTGCCTGGAGTAGCGGGCCGGAGCGGGCAAATCTAGCCAAAAACATTCAGTACTTC	CAWSSGPERANLAKNIQYF	TRBJ2-4	NA	NA	TRBV30
TGTGCCAGCAGTGAATTCGGGGTGGAGACCCAGTACTTC	CASSEFGVETQYF	TRBJ2-5	many	NA	TRBV2
TGTGCCAGCAGCCAAGGGGCTAGCGGGGGGGAAGAGACCCAGTACTTC	CASSQGASGGEETQYF	TRBJ2-5	NA	TRBD2	TRBV4-2
TGTGCCAGCAGTTTACCTACTACAGGTCGTGGGCAGTACTTC	CASSLPTTGRGQYF	TRBJ2-7	many	NA	TRBV28
TGTGCCAGCAGTCTCACTGGACAGGGTGGGAACACCGGGGAGCTGTTTTTT	CASSLTGQGGNTGELFF	TRBJ2-2	many	TRBD1	TRBV2
TGTGCCAGCAGCCCCTCCGGGACAGTAGCTGAAAAACTGTTTTTT	CASSPSGTVAEKLFF	TRBJ1-4	NA	TRBD1	TRBV9
TGCAGCGCACAGAAGTTGGAAAACTATGGCTACACCTTC	CSAQKLENYGYTF	TRBJ1-2	many	NA	TRBV29-1
TGTGCCAGTACCGCTACAGGGACTGGGGCCAACGTCCTGACTTTC	CASTATGTGANVLTF	TRBJ2-6	many	NA	TRBV19
TGTGCCAGCAGGGGTTATAGCAATCAGCCCCAGCATTTT	CASRGYSNQPQHF	TRBJ1-5	many	NA	TRBV28
TGTGCCACCCTAGAGGGTAGCACAGATACGCAGTATTTT	CATLEGSTDTQYF	TRBJ2-3	NA	NA	TRBV19
TGCGCCAGCAGCCAAGTGGAGGGCCACCTCTATGGCTACACCTTC	CASSQVEGHLYGYTF	TRBJ1-2	few	NA	TRBV4-1
TGTGCCAGCAATCGACAATTAAACATTCAGTACTTC	CASNRQLNIQYF	TRBJ2-4	many	NA	TRBV2
TGTGCCAGCAGTTCCGTCTTCCAAAAGAACACTGAAGCTTTCTTT	CASSSVFQKNTEAFF	TRBJ1-1	many	NA	TRBV6-9
TGTGCCACCTTAACGAATGAAAAACTGTTTTTT	CATLTNEKLFF	TRBJ1-4	few	NA	TRBV28
TGTGCCAGCAGCAACGCCAAAAACTATGGCTACACCTTC	CASSNAKNYGYTF	TRBJ1-2	few	NA	TRBV7-9
TGTGCCAGCAGTTTACCAGGACAGCCTAATTCACCCCTCCACTTT	CASSLPGQPNSPLHF	TRBJ1-6	many	NA	TRBV28
TGTGCCAGCAGCCGTCCGGGACAGGGCGGAAATTCACCCCTCCACTTT	CASSRPGQGGNSPLHF	TRBJ1-6	NA	TRBD1	TRBV11-1
TGTGCCAGCAGTTACGCCTGGCCGCCGGGGGCCTACGAGCAGTACTTC	CASSYAWPPGAYEQYF	TRBJ2-7	NA	NA	TRBV6-5
TGTGCCAGCAGCCCCTACCGGGACAGGGCTGGCGAGCAGTACTTC	CASSPYRDRAGEQYF	TRBJ2-7	many	TRBD1	TRBV6-1
TGTGCCAGCAGACGGTTGAATTCACCCCTCCACTTT	CASRRLNSPLHF	TRBJ1-6	few	NA	TRBV2
TGCGCCAGCAGCTACAGGGTGTTGAGCGCCGGGGAGCTGTTTTTT	CASSYRVLSAGELFF	TRBJ2-2	few	NA	TRBV4-1
TGTGCCAGCAGGGAAGGGGGTAATGAGCAGTTCTTC	CASREGGNEQFF	TRBJ2-1	NA	NA	TRBV7-3
TGTGCCAGCAGCTTAGCTCGAACCCGGCTAGCGGGATTAGGTTCCTACAATGAGCAGTTCTTC	CASSLARTRLAGLGSYNEQFF	TRBJ2-1	NA	TRBD2	TRBV7-9
TGTGCCAGCAGTGACCCCACAAACAGGGACCCCGCGCGGGCCAAAAACATTCAGTACTTC	CASSDPTNRDPARAKNIQYF	TRBJ2-4	many	NA	TRBV2
TGTGCCAGCAGTTACTCGAGTTTCACCTATGGCTACACCTTC	CASSYSSFTYGYTF	TRBJ1-2	many	NA	TRBV6-2/TRBV6-3
TGTGCCAGCAGCTTAGAGGCGGGAGGCTCCTACGAGCAGTACTTC	CASSLEAGGSYEQYF	TRBJ2-7	many	TRBD2	TRBV7-6
TGTGCCAGCAGTTTATTAACTGAGAACTATGGCTACACCTTC	CASSLLTENYGYTF	TRBJ1-2	many	NA	TRBV28
TGTGCCAGCAGCTTATACGATCCGAAACTTAATGAAAAACTGTTTTTT	CASSLYDPKLNEKLFF	TRBJ1-4	many	NA	TRBV7-2
TGTGCCAGCAGCTTAGTGTCAGGAGCGAATGAAAAACTGTTTTTT	CASSLVSGANEKLFF	TRBJ1-4	many	NA	TRBV7-2
TGTGCCAGCAGCCCCGAAGCCTTGGCTAACTATGGCTACACCTTC	CASSPEALANYGYTF	TRBJ1-2	NA	NA	TRBV7-9
TGTGCCAGCAGTGAGGAAGGGACCCAGTACTTC	CASSEEGTQYF	TRBJ2-5	NA	NA	TRBV6-1
TGCGCCAGCAGCCAAGTCGGTCGGTACTACGAGCAGTACTTC	CASSQVGRYYEQYF	TRBJ2-7	NA	NA	TRBV4-3
TGCAGTGCTAGGGCATTTTCAGGGGCAGGAACTGAAGCTTTCTTT	CSARAFSGAGTEAFF	TRBJ1-1	many	NA	TRBV20-1
TGTGCCTCCGGACGGGACCCTGGAAACACCATATATTTT	CASGRDPGNTIYF	TRBJ1-3	few	NA	TRBV30
TGTGCCAGCCGGAAAGGCTATTATGGCTACACCTTC	CASRKGYYGYTF	TRBJ1-2	many	NA	TRBV28
TGTGCCAGCAGTTTACAGGGTTCTCGGGGGACCCAGTACTTC	CASSLQGSRGTQYF	TRBJ2-5	NA	NA	TRBV28
TGTGCCACCAGACACGGGGTCTCCTACGAGCAGTACTTC	CATRHGVSYEQYF	TRBJ2-7	few	NA	TRBV24-1
TGTGCCAGTAGTATATGGCCCTCTGACGAGCAGTACTTC	CASSIWPSDEQYF	TRBJ2-7	many	NA	TRBV19
TGTGCCATCAGTGAGGCCCTGACAGGGCCAAGCTCCTACGAGCAGTACTTC	CAISEALTGPSSYEQYF	TRBJ2-7	many	TRBD1	TRBV10-3
TGTGCCAGCAGCGTCAACAGGGAGTCTCTCTATGGCTACACCTTC	CASSVNRESLYGYTF	TRBJ1-2	NA	NA	TRBV7-2
TGTGCCAGTAGTATGATTGGACAGGTGGCGAACACCGGGGAGCTGTTTTTT	CASSMIGQVANTGELFF	TRBJ2-2	many	TRBD1	TRBV19
TGTGCCAGCAGCCTGAGACAGGGCAGGAACGAGCAGTACTTC	CASSLRQGRNEQYF	TRBJ2-7	NA	TRBD1	TRBV14
TGTGCCAGCAGCCTCCGGGCCCTTAGCGGCCTTAAGGCTTTCTTT	CASSLRALSGLKAFF	TRBJ1-1	NA	NA	TRBV5-8
TGTGCCAGCAGCTTAATTCAGGTTAACTATGGCTACACCTTC	CASSLIQVNYGYTF	TRBJ1-2	many	NA	TRBV7-2
TGCAGTGCTAGAGTTGGGAGCTACTTGATGAACACTGAAGCTTTCTTT	CSARVGSYLMNTEAFF	TRBJ1-1	NA	NA	TRBV20-1
TGTGCCAGCAGTGAAGGGAACCTCTATGGCTACACCTTC	CASSEGNLYGYTF	TRBJ1-2	few	NA	TRBV25-1
TGTGCCAGTAGTATTGGTAGCGGGAGCTCCTACGAGCAGTACTTC	CASSIGSGSSYEQYF	TRBJ2-7	NA	TRBD2	TRBV19
TGTGCCAGCAGTGAATTTTCGGGGCCTTACTACGAGCAGTACTTC	CASSEFSGPYYEQYF	TRBJ2-7	many	NA	TRBV2
TGTGCCAGCAGTTTATGGCAGGGGGCCTCCTTGGACGAGCAGTACTTC	CASSLWQGASLDEQYF	TRBJ2-7	NA	TRBD1	TRBV27
TGTGCCAGCAGCACCGGGGGGGGGGCTCCTGAAGCTTTCTTT	CASSTGGGAPEAFF	TRBJ1-1	NA	NA	TRBV13